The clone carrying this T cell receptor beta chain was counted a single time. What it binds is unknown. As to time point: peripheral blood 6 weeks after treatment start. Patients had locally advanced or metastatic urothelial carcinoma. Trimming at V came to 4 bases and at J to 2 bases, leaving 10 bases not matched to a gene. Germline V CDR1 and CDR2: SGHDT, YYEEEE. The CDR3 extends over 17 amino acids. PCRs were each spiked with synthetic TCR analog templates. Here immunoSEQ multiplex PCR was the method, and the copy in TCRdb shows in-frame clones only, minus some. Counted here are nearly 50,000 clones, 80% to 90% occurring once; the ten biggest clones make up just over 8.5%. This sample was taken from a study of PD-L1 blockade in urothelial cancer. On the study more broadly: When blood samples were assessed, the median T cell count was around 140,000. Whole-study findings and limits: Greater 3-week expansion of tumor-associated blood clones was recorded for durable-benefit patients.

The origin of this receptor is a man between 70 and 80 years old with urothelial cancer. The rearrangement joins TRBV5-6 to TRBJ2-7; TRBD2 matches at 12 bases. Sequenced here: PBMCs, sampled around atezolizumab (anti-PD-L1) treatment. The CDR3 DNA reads TGTGCCAGCAGCGTCCTAGCGGGAGGGCCTAGAACCTACGAGCAGTACTTC. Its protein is CASSVLAGGPRTYEQYF.